A selection of T cell receptor beta chains follows, all from one sample in a study of T cells after yellow fever vaccination. TCRdb re-called the 5' RACE reads with MiXCR, one entry per CDR3 protein. Altogether some 320,000 distinct CDR3 sequences are present, 7.5% to 9.5% being singletons, with the ten largest covering about 3%. The sample was CD4+ T cells sorted from PBMCs, taken 5 days after the yellow fever booster vaccination. The receptors shown here come from a man aged 18 to 30 who received the YFV17D yellow fever vaccine. Both conserved end residues are part of each CDR3. Fields, in order: CDR3 length, D gene, V gene, J gene, CDR3 protein. The D gene is left open where the match is weak.

16	NA	TRBV4-2	TRBJ1-3	CASSQNVDRTGDTIYF
13	NA	TRBV30	TRBJ2-2	CAWSAGFIGELFF
15	NA	TRBV5-1	TRBJ1-3	CASSLQGMSGNTIYF
14	TRBD1	TRBV30	TRBJ1-5	CAWSRDRFNQPQHF
15	NA	TRBV28	TRBJ1-2	CASSSPGGENYGYTF
17	NA	TRBV7-2	TRBJ2-5	CASSLVGTGSLSETQYF
14	NA	TRBV30	TRBJ2-3	CAWSVRGGTDTQYF
14	TRBD2	TRBV20-1	TRBJ2-5	CSAQTSGGQETQYF
17	TRBD2	TRBV6-1	TRBJ2-3	CASSEALAGGSTDTQYF
14	NA	TRBV7-3	TRBJ2-1	CASSLSTGGNEQFF
15	NA	TRBV28	TRBJ1-2	CASSNPFDGNYGYTF
16	NA	TRBV12-1	TRBJ1-1	CASSGSDRGMNTEAFF
17	TRBD1	TRBV19	TRBJ1-1	CASSASPGQGFNAEAFF
16	NA	TRBV6-5	TRBJ2-1	CASSYSMRVVGRGQFF
11	NA	TRBV20-1	TRBJ2-1	CSAASYNEQFF
13	NA	TRBV7-2	TRBJ1-1	CASSFAERTEAFF
16	TRBD1	TRBV11-2	TRBJ2-3	CASSSSLGQGSDTQYF
15	TRBD2	TRBV9	TRBJ2-1	CASRAGLAGYNEQFF
12	NA	TRBV15	TRBJ2-1	CATSRAHNEQFF
16	NA	TRBV5-1	TRBJ2-3	CASSLGTAGSTDTQYF
16	TRBD2	TRBV5-1	TRBJ2-2	CASIPSGGPFTGELFF
11	NA	TRBV20-1	TRBJ2-3	CSAYRANTQYF
16	NA	TRBV11-2	TRBJ2-2	CASSLVRGPNTGELFF
13	NA	TRBV7-9	TRBJ2-1	CASRAGETNEQFF
17	NA	TRBV20-1	TRBJ2-1	CSARDLAFASSYNEQFF
15	TRBD2	TRBV5-4	TRBJ2-2	CASSLPGLVGGELFF
15	NA	TRBV9	TRBJ2-7	CASSVDPGRTYEQYF
14	NA	TRBV5-1	TRBJ1-3	CASSLDSAGNTIYF
16	NA	TRBV7-9	TRBJ2-2	CASSPPNGGITGELFF
15	NA	TRBV7-2	TRBJ2-7	CASSLVYIRDSEQYF
14	TRBD1	TRBV20-1	TRBJ1-5	CSASRDSVNQPQHF
16	NA	TRBV7-8	TRBJ1-5	CASSIYRFGSNQPQHF
13	TRBD2	TRBV7-3	TRBJ2-2	CASTSGGTGELFF
15	NA	TRBV7-2	TRBJ2-2	CASSAGHLKVGELFF
14	NA	TRBV20-1	TRBJ1-1	CSAPTLDGNTEAFF
15	TRBD1	TRBV5-1	TRBJ2-2	CASSSLNRGTGELFF
14	NA	TRBV6-2/TRBV6-3	TRBJ2-2	CASSFSTGTGELFF
13	TRBD2	TRBV28	TRBJ2-5	CASSWGGGETQYF
13	NA	TRBV27	TRBJ2-7	CASSLRISYEQYF